A selection of T cell receptor beta chains follows, all from one sample in a study of identical twins. From the 5' RACE reads, TCRdb called clonotypes with MiXCR, one entry per CDR3 protein. The sample has hundreds of thousands of distinct CDR3 sequences; under 10% are singletons. The data were also submitted as part of a second study, on yellow fever vaccine responses in identical twins.

Source material: memory (CD45RO+) T cells sorted from blood. These receptors were taken from a woman aged 18-35 years in good health. CDR3s include the opening cysteine and the closing phenylalanine or tryptophan. For some rows the clone size is stated as once, few or many, or as a class when expanded; others skip it.

cdr3_aa	v_call	clone_size	j_call
CASREFYEQYF	TRBV2	many	TRBJ2-7
CASSFPSMTQNEQFF	TRBV28	many	TRBJ2-1
CASSAPGALKAFF	TRBV7-6	many	TRBJ1-1
CSARPDRGFNSPLHF	TRBV20-1	many	TRBJ1-6
CAVTGGSYNEQFF	TRBV10-3	many	TRBJ2-1
CASSQASTGSSYEQYF	TRBV4-3	many	TRBJ2-7
CSATKDRGFLNSPLHF	TRBV20-1	-	TRBJ1-6
CSVSQGPPEAFF	TRBV20-1	-	TRBJ1-1
CASSRRVAGELFF	TRBV5-6	many	TRBJ2-2
CASSDRGGPETQYF	TRBV6-1	many	TRBJ2-5
CASSLFGLAGVRDEQYF	TRBV5-6	-	TRBJ2-7
CASSVGSGRGGIGELFF	TRBV9	many	TRBJ2-2
CASSKEPGVGGNEQFF	TRBV21-1	few	TRBJ2-1
CASNPAGITDTQYF	TRBV11-2	-	TRBJ2-3
CASSYSSVSWEQFF	TRBV6-2/TRBV6-3	-	TRBJ2-1
CASSFEAGYNEKLFF	TRBV27	-	TRBJ1-4